These 27 T cell receptor beta chains share one sample of origin, sequenced in a study of T cell changes during pregnancy in multiple sclerosis. TCRdb's table, derived via immunoSEQ multiplex PCR, lists solely in-frame clones and lacks some. The sample holds 55,000 to 65,000 clones, 75% to 90% seen once. The sequences come from peripheral blood, collected in the first trimester of pregnancy. The receptors were sampled from a female donor in good health, enrolled as a control in a pregnancy study.

The V call is TRBV23-1, the J call TRBJ1-1; D unresolved. TRBV23-1 is reported as an ORF; its role is uncertain. The CDR3 spans 11 residues. V lost 5 bases and J 7 bases, leaving 8 bases between the germline ends. The DNA of the CDR3 is TGCGCCAGCAGTTTTTCCATTGAAGCTTTCTTT. Residues: CASSFSIEAFF.

This chain links TRBV9 with TRBJ2-2; 8 bases fit TRBD1. The CDR3 has 14 amino acids. From germline, CDR1 is SGDLS and CDR2 YYNGEE. The J segment lost 8 bases and the V segment lost 3 bases, leaving 6 bases of the junction unmatched. The CDR3 reads CASSDGQGIGELFF. The CDR3 DNA sequence: TGTGCCAGCAGCGACGGACAGGGAATAGGGGAGCTGTTTTTT.

The chain employs TRBV5-1 and TRBJ2-3; D remains ambiguous. V lost 4 bases and J lost 5, with 20 bases in between. CDR3 size: 16 residues. Germline V gives CDR1 SGHRS, CDR2 YFSETQ. The CDR3 protein is CASSPNPSAQIDTQYF. DNA for the CDR3: TGCGCCAGCAGCCCGAATCCGAGCGCTCAGATAGATACGCAGTATTTT.

The J gene is TRBJ2-7, the V gene TRBV5-6; a weak D match, TRBD1 (6 bases). In germline, CDR1 is SGHDT, CDR2 YYEEEE. This CDR3 contains 14 residues. Trimming pared 5 bases from V and 3 bases from J, leaving 15 bases between. CDR3 residues: CASSYGTPDYEQYF. CDR3 bases: TGTGCCAGCAGTTACGGGACACCGGACTACGAGCAGTACTTC.

J is TRBJ1-2 and V is TRBV11-2; D perhaps matches TRBD1 (6 bases). The CDR3 covers 15 residues. The V and J ends lost 5 bases and 2 bases respectively, with 15 bases between them. Per germline, CDR1 SGHAT and CDR2 FQNNGV. The CDR3: CASSLPRGSNYGYTF. CDR3 bases: TGTGCCAGCAGCCTCCCTAGGGGGTCCAACTATGGCTACACCTTC.

The chain joins TRBV7-3 to TRBJ2-5; TRBD2 matches 10 bases. Germline assignment: CDR1 SGHTA and CDR2 FQGTGA. V trimming: 5 bases; J trimming: 4 bases; junction bases outside the gene matches: 7. CDR3 length: 15 amino acids. The CDR3 loop is CASSLKRGGGETQYF. The CDR3 region has the DNA TGTGCCAGCAGCCTAAAGCGGGGGGGCGGAGAGACCCAGTACTTC.

This CDR3 is CASRTGVPATNEKLFF. CDR3 coding DNA: TGTGCCAGTAGGACAGGGGTTCCGGCAACTAATGAAAAACTGTTTTTT. The chain joins TRBV19 to TRBJ1-4, with 8 bases fitting TRBD1. CDR1 is LNHDA and CDR2 is SQIVND in the germline V gene (reference sequence). The junction had 6 bases not matched to a gene; V was cut back by 6 bases and J by 0 bases. The CDR3 has 16 amino acids. The variable domain in full, completed from reference TRBV19 and TRBJ1-4, reads DGGITQSPKYLFRKEGQNVTLSCEQNLNHDAMYWYRQDPGQGLRLIYYSQIVNDFQKGDIAEGYSVSREKKESFPLTVTSAQKNPTAFYLCASRTGVPATNEKLFFGSGTQLSVL.

CDR3 sequence reads: CASSQEAQAAKNIQYF. In DNA, the CDR3 is TGCGCCAGCAGCCAAGAGGCTCAGGCCGCCAAAAACATTCAGTACTTC. The chain combines TRBV4-3 with TRBJ2-4; D call uncertain. This CDR3 contains 16 residues. Trimming stripped 0 bases from V and 1 base from J, with 10 bases between. The germline gives CDR1 LGHNA, CDR2 YSLEER.

The chain couples TRBV19 to TRBJ2-7; TRBD1 matches at 8 bases. The CDR3 consists of 12 residues. The V gene end was trimmed by 5 bases and the J gene end by 5 bases; junction bases not matched to a gene: 2. CDR1 LNHDA and CDR2 SQIVND come from the germline V gene (reference sequence). The CDR3 DNA sequence: TGTGCCAGTAGTCGACAGGGGAACGAGCAGTACTTC. It is translated as CASSRQGNEQYF.

This clone was picked up one time. The V gene is TRBV21-1, the J gene TRBJ1-3. TRBV21-1 represents a pseudogene. The CDR3 is 14 amino acids. The CDR3 spells CASTYRLSGNTIYF. In nucleotides, the CDR3 is TGTGCCAGCACGTATCGTCTTTCTGGAAACACCATATATTTT.

This clone was recorded only once. The chain combines TRBV19 with TRBJ2-3, with 8 bases aligning to TRBD2. The CDR3 runs to 17 residues. The junction had 6 bases not matched to a gene; V was cut back by 1 base and J by 0 bases. CDR1 LNHDA and CDR2 SQIVND come from the germline V gene (reference sequence). The CDR3 coding sequence is TGTGCCAGTAGTATAGCGGGGGGGCTTATCAGCACAGATACGCAGTATTTT. Translating it yields CASSIAGGLISTDTQYF.

V gene TRBV5-8 combines with J gene TRBJ1-1, with a weak D call TRBD1 (5 bases). This CDR3 is built from 12 residues. V shed 4 bases and J shed 7 bases, with 11 bases lying between them. Germline V CDR1 and CDR2: SGHTS, YDEGEE. CDR3 protein: CASSVRQLEAFF. In nucleotides, the CDR3 is TGTGCCAGCAGCGTTAGACAGCTTGAAGCTTTCTTT.

This chain joins TRBV30 and TRBJ1-2, with TRBD1 matching over 10 bases. The CDR3 contains 14 residues. CDR1 and CDR2 (germline): GTSNPN, SVGIG (reference sequence). V shed 4 bases and J 4 bases; nucleotides not matched to a gene: 6. The CDR3 spells CAWNPDRGPYGYTF. The CDR3 nucleotides read TGTGCCTGGAACCCCGACAGGGGGCCCTATGGCTACACCTTC.

The chain couples TRBV5-1 to TRBJ2-2; 9 bases match TRBD1. Germline V lookup: CDR1 SGHRS, CDR2 YFSETQ. Trimming cost V 4 bases and J 4 bases; bases outside gene matches: 8. CDR3 length: 16 amino acids. The CDR3 nucleotides are TGCGCCAGCAGCGTCCGGGACAGGGCGGGCACCGGGGAGCTGTTTTTT. Protein sequence: CASSVRDRAGTGELFF.

The chain joins TRBV7-3 to TRBJ2-2; D uncertain. Germline assignment: CDR1 SGHTA and CDR2 FQGTGA. This CDR3 region has 13 residues. Trimming removed 3 bases at V and 6 bases at J, with 8 bases between. CDR3 bases: TGTGCCAGCAGCTTCTCTAGTCCCGGGGAGCTGTTTTTT. This translates into CASSFSSPGELFF.

V is TRBV5-8 and J is TRBJ2-2, with 9 bases lining up with TRBD1. V lost 5 bases to trimming and J lost 0 bases; unmatched junction nucleotides: 2. The CDR3 runs to 15 residues. Germline V CDR1 and CDR2: SGHTS, YDEGEE. This CDR3 is CASRGQGTNTGELFF. The CDR3 DNA reads TGTGCCAGCAGAGGACAGGGGACGAACACCGGGGAGCTGTTTTTT.

This clone was observed once. The chain couples TRBV9 to TRBJ2-2, with 10 bases identical to TRBD1. Trimming took 5 bases from V and 5 from J; bases not matched to a gene: 9. The CDR3 length is 16 residues. Germline assignment: CDR1 SGDLS and CDR2 YYNGEE. CDR3 in amino acids: CASSAGQGFLTGELFF. The DNA of the CDR3 is TGTGCCAGCAGTGCGGGACAGGGGTTTCTAACCGGGGAGCTGTTTTTT.

This chain uses TRBV28 with TRBJ2-1; 8 nucleotides line up with TRBD1. V shed 7 bases and J 10 bases; nucleotides not matched to a gene: 12. This CDR3 comprises 14 residues. Germline V gene data show CDR1 as MDHEN and CDR2 as SYDVKM. CDR3 DNA sequence: TGTGCCAGCACTTCCGGGACAGGACCTTGGGAGCAGTTCTTC. This encodes CASTSGTGPWEQFF.

The V call is TRBV10-3, the J call TRBJ1-1; 11 bases are a match to TRBD1. Trimming removed 10 bases from V and 3 bases from J; junction bases left unmatched: 10. CDR1 ENHRY and CDR2 SYGVKD come from the germline V gene. CDR3 length: 15 residues. This CDR3 reads CATGSGQGVDTEAFF. The CDR3 DNA reads as TGTGCCACCGGCTCGGGACAGGGGGTAGACACTGAAGCTTTCTTT.

This clone has just one count. V is TRBV11-3 and J is TRBJ1-1, with TRBD1 as a possible D gene (6 bases). Trimming stripped 5 bases from V and 1 base from J, with 8 bases between. This CDR3 comprises 13 residues. The V gene's germline CDR1 is SGHNT and CDR2 YENEEA. The CDR3 bases are TGTGCCAGCAGCCCGACAGGGAACACTGAAGCTTTCTTT. Its protein is CASSPTGNTEAFF.

This clone was counted a few times. The chain joins TRBV7-6 to TRBJ1-1; unclear D gene. CDR1 and CDR2 from the germline V gene are SGHVS and FNYEAQ. V gave up 6 bases and J gave up 3 bases, with 14 bases separating them. The CDR3 runs to 14 residues. The CDR3 reads CASRYSAGDTEAFF. As DNA, the CDR3 is TGTGCCAGCAGATATTCAGCGGGAGACACTGAAGCTTTCTTT.

The V and J genes are TRBV27 and TRBJ1-5, with 7 positions matching TRBD1. Trimming cost V 6 bases and J 3 bases; bases outside gene matches: 8. The CDR3 length is 15 residues. CDR1 is MNHEY and CDR2 is SMNVEV in the germline V gene (reference sequence). CDR3 in amino acids: CASSFLGQNNQPQHF. CDR3 nucleotide sequence: TGTGCCAGCAGCTTTTTGGGACAGAACAATCAGCCCCAGCATTTT.

CDR3 DNA: TGCGCCAGCAGCCCGACAGGGGTTTATTCACCCCTCCACTTT. It yields the protein CASSPTGVYSPLHF. The chain links TRBV4-1 to TRBJ1-6, with 8 bases aligning to TRBD1. The trim removed 4 bases at V and 8 bases at J, leaving 4 bases unmatched. The CDR3 is 14 amino acids. In germline, CDR1 is MGHRA, CDR2 YSYEKL.

The chain carries TRBV5-1 and TRBJ1-1; weak D call: TRBD1 (5 bases). CDR3 length: 14 residues. Germline V lookup: CDR1 SGHRS, CDR2 YFSETQ. V gave up 7 bases and J gave up 1 base, with 14 bases separating them. DNA for the CDR3: TGCGCCAGCCGTCGGACAAACCAGAACACTGAAGCTTTCTTT. Amino acid sequence: CASRRTNQNTEAFF.

CDR3 loop: CASSEWTGGTGELFF. In nucleotides, the CDR3 is TGTGCCAGCAGTGAATGGACAGGGGGCACCGGGGAGCTGTTTTTT. The gene calls are TRBV25-1 and TRBJ2-2; the match to TRBD1 covers 10 bases. V lost 1 base to trimming and J lost 4 bases; unmatched junction nucleotides: 0. CDR3 size: 15 residues. CDR1 is MGHDK, CDR2 SYGVNS, per germline. The full variable domain, rest sourced from reference TRBV25-1 and TRBJ2-2, is EADIYQTPRYLVIGTGKKITLECSQTMGHDKMYWYQQDPGMELHLIHYSYGVNSTEKGDLSSESTVSRIRTEHFPLTLESARPSHTSQYLCASSEWTGGTGELFFGEGSRLTVL.

V and J are TRBV18 and TRBJ1-1, with a possible D match to TRBD1 (6 bases). Germline CDR1 and CDR2: KGHSH and LQKENI. The CDR3 spans 14 residues. V lost 1 base and J 3 bases, leaving 9 bases between the germline ends. The CDR3 DNA is TGTGCCAGCTCACCACTGGGGGCGGACACTGAAGCTTTCTTT. This encodes CASSPLGADTEAFF.

The chain combines TRBV7-9 with TRBJ2-2; D uncertain. CDR1 SEHNR and CDR2 FQNEAQ come from the germline V gene (reference sequence). V was pared by 2 bases and J by 2 bases, with 15 bases between. This CDR3 has 17 amino acids. CDR3 bases: TGTGCCAGCAGCTTACCGAGAGCACAGCCCAACACCGGGGAGCTGTTTTTT. Translating it yields CASSLPRAQPNTGELFF.